This TCR beta chain was captured by sequencing in a study of control samples from healthy donors and cancer patients. Clones were read by immunoSEQ multiplex PCR, and TCRdb kept only the in-frame ones, dropping some. The sample has tens of thousands of clones, roughly 85% seen once. This clone was counted once. CDR3 length equals 14 residues. Germline V gene data show CDR1 as SSHAT and CDR2 as FNYEAQ (reference sequence). Trimming took 1 base from V and 8 from J, leaving 12 bases between them. This TCR was sampled from a man aged 60-69 years with head and neck cancer. The genes are TRBV7-7 and TRBJ2-1; weak D call: TRBD2 (5 bases). Sequencing was carried out using PBMCs. CDR3 DNA sequence: TGTGCCAGCAGCTTAGGCCCGGGGTTCGATGAGCAGTTCTTC. This gives the protein CASSLGPGFDEQFF.